This passage covers 25 T cell receptor beta chains from one sample sequenced in a study of OX40 agonist ivuxolimab in advanced cancers. This table comes from immunoSEQ multiplex PCR, and its TCRdb copy is limited to in-frame clones, with some not included. The top ten clones hold approximately 0.99% of a sample with some 130,000 clones, 90% of them seen once. The material sequenced was CD4+ or CD8+ T cells sorted from blood, taken in a trial of the OX40 agonist ivuxolimab. These receptors all stem from an adult with an advanced solid tumor such as melanoma, head and neck, liver or kidney cancer.

The V call is TRBV27, the J call TRBJ1-5; 7 bases line up with TRBD1. This CDR3 has 15 amino acids. Trimming removed 4 bases from V and 9 bases from J; junction bases left unmatched: 12. Germline CDR1 is MNHEY and CDR2 is SMNVEV (reference sequence). In DNA form, the CDR3 reads TGTGCCAGCAGTTCCGCTACAGGGGTCCAAGGGCCCCAGCATTTT. Residues: CASSSATGVQGPQHF.

The chain joins TRBV28 to TRBJ1-2; D is unclear. The V and J ends lost 4 bases and 5 bases respectively, with 14 bases between them. Germline CDR1 is MDHEN and CDR2 is SYDVKM. This CDR3 comprises 14 residues. This chain's CDR3 is CASSSGSSMYGYTF. The CDR3 DNA reads TGTGCCAGCAGTTCGGGCAGTTCGATGTATGGCTACACCTTC.

The CDR3 sequence is CASSQDRTSGASKGAYEQYF. CDR3 in DNA: TGCGCCAGCAGCCAAGATCGGACTAGCGGGGCCTCCAAGGGCGCCTACGAGCAGTACTTC. This rearrangement joins TRBV4-1 to TRBJ2-7, with 12 nucleotides matching TRBD2. Trimming cost V 0 bases and J 2 bases; bases outside gene matches: 14. The CDR3 is made up of 20 amino acids. Germline lookup yields CDR1 MGHRA and CDR2 YSYEKL.

This clone was seen only once. The V gene is TRBV2, the J gene TRBJ1-4, with 10 bases identical to TRBD1. Trimming cost V 8 bases and J 3 bases; bases outside gene matches: 6. The V gene's germline CDR1 is SNHLY and CDR2 FYNNEI. This CDR3 is built from 15 residues. CDR3 protein: CASGGTGVPNEKLFF. The CDR3 nucleotides are TGTGCCAGCGGCGGGACAGGGGTACCTAATGAAAAACTGTTTTTT.

This clone showed up just a few times. The chain employs TRBV7-2 and TRBJ2-1; 10 nucleotides agree with TRBD2. Unmatched junction bases numbered 7, after V lost 0 bases and J lost 8 bases. Per germline, CDR1 SGHTA and CDR2 FQGNSA. The CDR3 length is 16 residues. The CDR3 protein is CASSLAITSGNYEQFF. For the CDR3, the DNA is TGTGCCAGCAGCTTAGCAATTACTAGCGGGAATTATGAGCAGTTCTTC.

The chain couples TRBV7-6 to TRBJ1-1, with 7 bases fitting TRBD1. The germline gives CDR1 SGHVS, CDR2 FNYEAQ. The V gene end was trimmed by 1 base and the J gene end by 5 bases; junction bases not matched to a gene: 7. The CDR3 is 15 amino acids. The CDR3: CASSLDATGPTEAFF. The DNA of the CDR3 is TGTGCCAGCAGCTTAGACGCGACAGGGCCAACTGAAGCTTTCTTT.

The genes are TRBV10-3 and TRBJ1-2; 10 bases agree with TRBD1. The germline gives CDR1 ENHRY, CDR2 SYGVKD. The junction had 8 bases not matched to a gene; V was cut back by 3 bases and J by 4 bases. CDR3 length equals 16 residues. CDR3 DNA: TGTGCCATCAGTGAAGGGACAGGGGAGAGGAGCTATGGCTACACCTTC. It is translated as CAISEGTGERSYGYTF.

The rearrangement uses TRBV12-5 and TRBJ1-5; perhaps TRBD1 as D (6 bases). V was cut by 3 bases and J by 4 bases, with 13 bases left in between. Germline CDR1 and CDR2: LGHNT and FRNRAP. The CDR3 totals 15 residues. CDR3 residues: CASGLLQGMNQPQHF. The CDR3 DNA reads as TGTGCTAGTGGTTTATTACAGGGTATGAATCAGCCCCAGCATTTT.

The chain links TRBV29-1 to TRBJ1-4; 7 bases map to TRBD1. Germline V gene data show CDR1 as SQVTM and CDR2 as ANQGSEA. The CDR3 is 13 amino acids. Trimming at V came to 7 bases and at J to 7 bases, leaving 9 bases not matched to a gene. CDR3 in DNA: TGCAGCGCCCAAACAGGGGCCGCTGAAAAACTGTTTTTT. This codes for CSAQTGAAEKLFF.

The chain uses TRBV19 and TRBJ1-1; D is possibly TRBD1 (5 bases). Germline CDR1 reads LNHDA; CDR2 reads SQIVND (reference sequence). There are 13 residues in the CDR3. The germline V and J ends were trimmed by 5 bases and 4 bases, with 11 bases remaining between them. The CDR3 DNA reads TGTGCCAGTAGTCATCTCGGGGGCACTGAAGCTTTCTTT. It encodes CASSHLGGTEAFF.

The rearrangement uses TRBV28 and TRBJ2-1; 9 nucleotides agree with TRBD2. CDR1 MDHEN and CDR2 SYDVKM come from the germline V gene. This CDR3 contains 15 residues. V shed 4 bases and J 7 bases; nucleotides not matched to a gene: 8. The DNA of the CDR3 is TGTGCCAGCAGTTCTCTTAGCGGGAGAGCTAATGAGCAGTTCTTC. Protein sequence: CASSSLSGRANEQFF.

The genes are TRBV21-1 and TRBJ1-2; the table's D call, TRBD1, was not checked against the DNA. TRBV21-1 counts as a pseudogene. The CDR3 is made up of 10 amino acids. The CDR3 loop is CASSAGGYTF. The CDR3 DNA sequence: TGTGCCAGCAGCGCAGGTGGCTACACCTTC.

The J gene is TRBJ2-1, the V gene TRBV23-1; 7 bases fit TRBD2. TRBV23-1 is an ORF; its function is uncertain. This CDR3 spans 13 amino acids. Trimming took 0 bases from V and 9 from J; bases not matched to a gene: 2. The CDR3 spells CASSQSTSLEQFF. In DNA form, the CDR3 reads TGCGCCAGCAGTCAATCGACTAGCCTTGAGCAGTTCTTC.

The rearrangement joins TRBV4-2 to TRBJ2-7, with a possible D match to TRBD2 (6 bases). With 1 base removed from V and 5 bases from J, the gap between germline ends came to 12 bases. Germline CDR1 LGHNA, CDR2 YNFKEQ. The CDR3 is 14 amino acids. CDR3 region: CASSQGAGQNEQYF. As DNA, the CDR3 is TGTGCCAGCAGCCAAGGAGCGGGTCAAAACGAGCAGTACTTC.

This rearrangement joins TRBV19 to TRBJ1-4; unclear D gene. Germline V gives CDR1 LNHDA, CDR2 SQIVND (reference sequence). V shed 2 bases and J shed 8 bases, with 6 bases lying between them. The CDR3 is made up of 12 amino acids. The CDR3 loop reads CASSISGEKLFF. CDR3 sequence (DNA): TGTGCCAGTAGTATATCGGGAGAAAAACTGTTTTTT.

This clone was detected a few times. The chain carries TRBV6-1 and TRBJ2-7, with 7 bases matching TRBD2. Germline V gene lookup returns CDR1 MNHNS and CDR2 SASEGT. The CDR3 contains 13 residues. Losses at the gene ends were 6 bases for V and 3 bases for J; bases not matched to a gene: 5. The CDR3 DNA is TGTGCCAGCAGGATGGCTAGCGGCTACGAGCAGTACTTC. It translates to CASRMASGYEQYF.

The chain combines TRBV7-3 with TRBJ1-1, with a tentative D call TRBD1 (6 bases). This CDR3 region has 14 residues. Germline CDR1 is SGHTA and CDR2 is FQGTGA. V lost 5 bases to trimming and J lost 5 bases, with 15 bases between them. This CDR3 is CASSTQPGATEAFF. The CDR3, as DNA: TGTGCCAGCAGCACTCAGCCAGGGGCGACTGAAGCTTTCTTT.

V is TRBV5-1 and J is TRBJ2-2, with TRBD1 matching 8 bases. The CDR3 runs 15 residues. The germline gives CDR1 SGHRS, CDR2 YFSETQ. V shed 1 base, J shed 4 bases, and the junction held 3 bases outside the gene matches. Written as DNA, the CDR3 is TGCGCCAGCAGCTTGTTTGGACAGGGCACCGGGGAGCTGTTTTTT. The encoded protein is CASSLFGQGTGELFF.

The genes are TRBV10-3 and TRBJ2-7; 8 positions match TRBD1. V gave up 1 base and J gave up 3 bases; unmatched junction bases: 2. CDR1 is ENHRY, CDR2 SYGVKD, per germline. The CDR3 runs 14 residues. The CDR3 nucleotides are TGTGCCATCAGTGAGTGGACAGGGAGCTACGAGCAGTACTTC. Its protein product is CAISEWTGSYEQYF.

The chain is built from TRBV4-1 and TRBJ1-1, with 8 bases matching TRBD1. Unmatched junction bases numbered 5, after V lost 4 bases and J lost 1 base. Germline-derived CDR1 and CDR2 are MGHRA and YSYEKL. The CDR3 loop spans 15 amino acids. The CDR3 sequence is CASSPPGTGNTEAFF. CDR3 DNA sequence: TGCGCCAGCAGCCCGCCCGGGACAGGGAACACTGAAGCTTTCTTT.

The chain couples TRBV19 to TRBJ2-6; 12 nucleotides match TRBD2. This CDR3 comprises 16 residues. Germline V gene lookup returns CDR1 LNHDA and CDR2 SQIVND (reference sequence). Trimming removed 11 bases from V and 4 bases from J; junction bases left unmatched: 9. The DNA of the CDR3 is TGTGCCTGTGGACTAGCGGGGTTCTCCGGGGCCAACGTCCTGACTTTC. Translation: CACGLAGFSGANVLTF.

This clone has just one count. The V and J genes are TRBV28 and TRBJ1-2; D unresolved. Germline V gene lookup returns CDR1 MDHEN and CDR2 SYDVKM. The CDR3 runs 12 residues. V dropped 7 bases and J dropped 4 bases, with 10 bases sitting between them. CDR3 residues: CASTSRTYGYTF. For the CDR3, the DNA is TGTGCCAGCACCTCCAGAACCTATGGCTACACCTTC.

J is TRBJ1-1 and V is TRBV10-3; possibly TRBD1 for D (5 bases). Deletions cut 4 bases from V and 0 bases from J, with 9 bases between. CDR3 length: 14 amino acids. Germline lookup yields CDR1 ENHRY and CDR2 SYGVKD. This CDR3 is CAISVDSLNTEAFF. The CDR3 coding sequence is TGTGCCATCAGTGTTGACAGCTTGAACACTGAAGCTTTCTTT.

The gene calls are TRBV6-1 and TRBJ1-1, with D unresolved. The length of the CDR3 is 15 residues. Trimming cost V 8 bases and J 0 bases, with 16 bases left between them. CDR1 and CDR2 from the germline V gene are MNHNS and SASEGT. CDR3 loop: CASDPTLTLNTEAFF. CDR3 nucleotide sequence: TGTGCCAGCGACCCGACGCTAACCTTGAACACTGAAGCTTTCTTT.

The V gene is TRBV9, the J gene TRBJ2-3; D call uncertain. The CDR3 runs 13 residues. Germline loops: CDR1 SGDLS, CDR2 YYNGEE. V was shortened by 3 bases and J by 0 bases, with 5 bases between the two germline ends. CDR3 sequence: CASSGASTDTQYF. CDR3 DNA: TGTGCCAGCAGCGGAGCTAGCACAGATACGCAGTATTTT.